These 5 T cell receptor beta chains came from one sample sequenced in a study of graft-versus-host responses after intestinal transplantation. CFSE-labeled responder cells (around 200,000) were plated with around 200,000 irradiated, violet-dye-labeled stimulator cells. Assay used: immunoSEQ multiplex PCR; TCRdb lists only in-frame clones, some missing. Counted here are approximately 23,000 clones, about 45% occurring once; the ten biggest clones make up 1.3% to 1.5%. Sequenced material: alloreactive CD8+ T cells from a mixed lymphocyte reaction culture, taken before transplantation. The subset is: CFSE-low proliferating T cells sorted from roughly six-day pre-transplant mixed lymphocyte reaction (GvH or HvG direction). These receptors were taken from a human patient who was an organ donor for intestinal transplantation.

The chain couples TRBV21-1 to TRBJ2-7; the table gives TRBD2 as D, unverified against the DNA. TRBV21-1 is given as a pseudogene. The CDR3 totals 16 residues. The CDR3 nucleotides are TGTGCCAGCAGCAAAGCCGGGTGCTTTGCCTCCTACGAGCAGTACTTC. Translation: CASSKAGCFASYEQYF.

This clone was counted a few times. This sequence joins TRBV10-1 and TRBJ2-3, with a weak D call TRBD1 (5 bases). Trimming left V 2 bases short and J 1 base short, with 13 bases between. CDR3 length: 16 amino acids. The germline gives CDR1 WNHNN, CDR2 SYGVQD (reference sequence). The CDR3, as DNA: TGCGCCAGCAGTGAGCTTCCAGGGATACGCACAGATACGCAGTATTTT. Protein product: CASSELPGIRTDTQYF.

This clone turned up a few times. The chain uses TRBV7-8 and TRBJ1-3; D is ambiguous. CDR3 length: 14 residues. V lost 0 bases to trimming and J lost 4 bases, with 7 bases between them. Germline assignment: CDR1 SGHVS and CDR2 FQNEAQ. CDR3 residues: CASSLAGPGNTIYF. The CDR3 nucleotides read TGTGCCAGCAGCTTAGCAGGGCCCGGAAACACCATATATTTT.

The rearrangement links TRBV28 to TRBJ1-2; D is possibly TRBD1 (5 bases). V dropped 6 bases and J dropped 0 bases, with 14 bases sitting between them. Germline V gene lookup returns CDR1 MDHEN and CDR2 SYDVKM. This CDR3 region has 15 residues. For the CDR3, the DNA is TGTGCCAGCAGGCCTCAGGGTCCCACTAACTATGGCTACACCTTC. Protein sequence: CASRPQGPTNYGYTF.

By its share, this clone is medium-sized (0.01 to 0.1%). CDR3 nucleotides: TGCGCCAGCAGCCAAGTTTTCGGCAGGAATCAGCCCCAGCATTTT. It yields the protein CASSQVFGRNQPQHF. The genes are TRBV4-1 and TRBJ1-5; D not resolved. The CDR3 runs to 15 residues. Trimming took off 1 base at V and 4 bases at J, with 11 bases between the two ends. Germline values: CDR1 MGHRA, CDR2 YSYEKL.